This T cell receptor (beta chain) was profiled in a study of identical twins. This clonotype was seen ten or more times. No antigen is known for it. This CDR3 has 13 residues. The germline V gene has CDR1 SGHRS and CDR2 YFSETQ. V lost 5 bases to trimming and J lost 5 bases, with 11 bases between them. Each cDNA held unique molecular identifiers, and template switching gave it a universal primer site. TCRdb ran MiXCR on the 5' RACE reads and lists one entry per CDR3 protein. The data hold approximately 670,000 distinct CDR3 sequences, with around 6.1% observed a single time. Broader study findings: Cross-sectional statistical analysis, not tracking of the same donors, underpinned the conclusions. Beta clonotypes that were abundant in cord blood contained fewer insertions, a pattern absent from memory repertoires.

V gene TRBV5-1 combines with J gene TRBJ1-5; TRBD1 is a possible D gene (5 bases). This receptor was obtained from a man between 18 and 35 years old in good health. The sample was naive T cells sorted from blood. CDR3 DNA: TGCGCCAGCAGACGGGGCACTGATCAGCCCCAGCATTTT. This encodes CASRRGTDQPQHF.